This T cell receptor beta chain was recovered during a study of blood T cells in healthy people across ages. About the research overall: T cells yielded about one barcoded beta molecule per two cells through template switching. Study-level results: Fewer expanded clones and more diversity marked long-lived versus aged donors.

This CDR3 has 12 amino acids. Then a second PCR, running about 6 to 12 cycles, was carried out with a sample-barcoded 5' primer and a J-beta primer mix. TCRdb reanalysed the 5' RACE reads using MiXCR and keeps one entry per CDR3 protein. Seen here are about 1,800,000 distinct CDR3 sequences, roughly 27% observed once, and the top ten hold about 7.7%. With respect to this clonotype: Antigen: not known. One end of the junction is discordant with germline, which a read error may explain.

The gene calls are TRBV12-3 or TRBV12-4 and TRBJ1-4; D possibly corresponds to TRBD1 (5 bases). The specimen was blood. The source is a woman in her thirties in good health. CDR3 DNA sequence: TGTGCCAGCAGCTCGAACGGCCGGGACTCCCTTTTT. Translation gives CASSSNGRDSLF.